Listed below are T cell receptor beta chains from one sample, sequenced in a study of blood T cell repertoires in COVID-19. Repertoires were generated with immunoSEQ multiplex PCR, while TCRdb's copy carries only in-frame clones and drops some. The sample includes some 45,000 clones, 75% to 80% of them seen just once. Sequencing was performed on peripheral blood. Source of these receptors: an older man with active or convalescent COVID-19. CDR3s include the opening cysteine and the closing phenylalanine or tryptophan. Each record gives: clone size, D gene, V gene, J gene, CDR3 DNA, CDR3 protein. A D gene is named only where the DNA matches it firmly. Clone size appears in some rows only: once, few, many, or a class for an expanded clone.

.	TRBD1	TRBV29-1	TRBJ2-5	TGTACAGGGGACCAAGAGACCCAGTACTTC	CTGDQETQYF
.	.	TRBV4-1	TRBJ1-6	TGCGCCTGCGGCGGGGGGAACCCCTATAATTCACCCCTCCACTTT	CACGGGNPYNSPLHF
once	.	TRBV7-9	TRBJ1-3	TGTGCCAGCAGCTTAAATCGGGGGGCGACTGGAAACACCATATATTTT	CASSLNRGATGNTIYF
.	TRBD1	TRBV7-2	TRBJ2-7	TGTGCCAGCAGCCGTACAGGGGTCTACGAGCAGTACTTC	CASSRTGVYEQYF
.	.	TRBV5-4	TRBJ2-1	TGTGCCAGCAGCCCCCCCGGGTCTATGAGGTACCATGAGCAGTTCTTC	CASSPPGSMRYHEQFF
.	.	TRBV5-1	TRBJ1-1	TGCGCCAGCAGCTTGGAGGACAGTTACACTGAAGCTTTCTTT	CASSLEDSYTEAFF
once	TRBD2	TRBV10-1	TRBJ2-1	TGCGCCAGCAGCGGGACTAGGGGATACAATGAGCAGTTCTTC	CASSGTRGYNEQFF
.	.	TRBV11-1	TRBJ1-2	TGTGCCAGCAGCGCCGGAACAGGGTCGTTTTACTATGGCTACACCTTC	CASSAGTGSFYYGYTF
.	.	TRBV13	TRBJ2-2	TGTGCCAGCAGCTCCCGGGACTTACTTTTACACCGGGGAGCTGTTTTT	CASSSRDLLLHRGAVF
.	TRBD1	TRBV28	TRBJ1-5	TGTGCCAGCAGATCTGGACAGGCCGGAGGGCAGCCCCAGCATTTT	CASRSGQAGGQPQHF
few	TRBD1	TRBV7-2	TRBJ1-6	TGTGCCAGCAGCTTAGGGTCCAGGGGGTCGAGCTCCTATAATTCACCCCTCCACTTT	CASSLGSRGSSSYNSPLHF
once	TRBD2	TRBV11-3	TRBJ2-1	TGTGCCAGCAGCTATAGCGGGATCACGGATTATGAGCAGTTCTTC	CASSYSGITDYEQFF
once	TRBD1	TRBV24-1	TRBJ2-3	TGTGCCACCAGTGATTTGGGACAGGGCACAGATACGCAGTATTTT	CATSDLGQGTDTQYF
.	TRBD1	TRBV3-1/TRBV3-2	TRBJ2-3	TGTGCCAGCAGCCAATCGGCGGGACAGGGGTCCTTTGGCACAGATACGCAGTATTTT	CASSQSAGQGSFGTDTQYF
.	.	TRBV12-3/TRBV12-4	TRBJ1-5	TGTGCCAGCAGTTTAGCGCTAGAGCCCCAGCATTTT	CASSLALEPQHF
.	TRBD2	TRBV4-2	TRBJ2-3	TGTGCCAGCAGCCAGTTATTGCGGGGGGCAGATACGCAGTATTTT	CASSQLLRGADTQYF
few	.	TRBV12-3/TRBV12-4	TRBJ2-2	TGTGCCAGCAGTTTACCCCCGCGCGGGGAGCTGTTTTTT	CASSLPPRGELFF
.	.	TRBV5-1	TRBJ2-1	TGCGCCAGCACCCCCGGGGAAACGTTATACAATGAGCAGTTCTTC	CASTPGETLYNEQFF
.	TRBD2	TRBV5-4	TRBJ2-3	TGTGCCAGCAGCTTGGGCACTAGCGGGGGGCGTGACACAGATACGCAGTATTTT	CASSLGTSGGRDTDTQYF
.	.	TRBV18	TRBJ1-2	TGTGCCAGCTCACCCGACGGGGGAATCTATGGCTACACCTTC	CASSPDGGIYGYTF
.	.	TRBV7-3	TRBJ1-6	TGTGCCAGCAGCTCGGCTTCCAGGGGAAATTCACCCCTCCACTTT	CASSSASRGNSPLHF
.	.	TRBV11-3	TRBJ2-1	TGTGCCAGCAGCACAAGCTCCTACAATGAGCAGTTCTTC	CASSTSSYNEQFF
once	.	TRBV19	TRBJ1-3	TGTGCCAGCCTTCACGGGGGAAGCTCTGGAAACACCATATATTTT	CASLHGGSSGNTIYF
.	.	TRBV20-1	TRBJ1-2	TGCAGTGCGGACACCTATGGCTACACCTTC	CSADTYGYTF
.	.	TRBV9	TRBJ2-3	TGTGCCAGCAGCCCTCGGACTAGCACAGATACGCAGTATTTT	CASSPRTSTDTQYF
.	TRBD1	TRBV19	TRBJ2-3	TGTGCCGTAGGGACAGCAGATACGCAGTATTTT	CAVGTADTQYF
.	.	TRBV3-1/TRBV3-2	TRBJ2-3	TGTGCCAGCAGCCTCGGGGGAGCAGATACGCAGTATTTT	CASSLGGADTQYF
.	.	TRBV11-2	TRBJ1-6	TGTGCCAGCAGCGTACAGCATAATTCACCCCTCCACTTT	CASSVQHNSPLHF
.	TRBD2	TRBV15	TRBJ2-1	TGTGCCACCAGCAGAGGGGGGCTAGCGGGGAATGAGCAGTTCTTC	CATSRGGLAGNEQFF
.	TRBD1	TRBV2	TRBJ1-6	TGTGCCAGCAGTGCCTCCGGGACAGTTCGTCGGCCCCTCCACTTT	CASSASGTVRRPLHF
once	TRBD2	TRBV7-9	TRBJ2-5	TGTGCCAGCAGCCGCGGACTAGCGGGGGGCCAGGAGACCCAGTACTTC	CASSRGLAGGQETQYF
.	TRBD2	TRBV7-2	TRBJ2-7	TGTGCCAGCAGCCCGGGACTAGTGATTTACGAGCAGTACTTC	CASSPGLVIYEQYF
.	TRBD1	TRBV7-2	TRBJ1-3	TGTGCCAGCAGCTTGCAACAGGGGTCTGGAAACACCATATATTTT	CASSLQQGSGNTIYF
.	TRBD1	TRBV6-6	TRBJ2-7	TGTGCCAGCAGGATCGGACAGGGAAGCGCCGAGCAGTACTTC	CASRIGQGSAEQYF
.	TRBD1	TRBV7-7	TRBJ1-4	TGTGCCAGCAGCTCGGGACAGCCGGCTGAAAAACTGTTTTTT	CASSSGQPAEKLFF
few	TRBD2	TRBV7-9	TRBJ2-5	TGTGCCAGCAGCCAAACGGGACTAGCGGGGGAAGAGACCCAGTACTTC	CASSQTGLAGEETQYF
few	.	TRBV18	TRBJ1-6	TGTGCCAGCTCGCAATACGTGGGACATGGTAATTCACCCCTCCACTTT	CASSQYVGHGNSPLHF
.	.	TRBV6-5	TRBJ1-1	TGTGCCAGCAGCCCCCTCGGGGGATTGGGAACTGAAGCTTTCTTT	CASSPLGGLGTEAFF
.	TRBD1	TRBV2	TRBJ2-2	TGTGCCAGCAGTGAAATGGGGACAGCGAACACCGGGGAGCTGTTTTTT	CASSEMGTANTGELFF
.	.	TRBV7-2	TRBJ1-1	TGTGCCAGCAGAGGAGGAGAGCTCAACACTGAAGCTTTCTTT	CASRGGELNTEAFF
.	.	TRBV7-3	TRBJ1-5	TGTGCCAGCAGCATCGAAGCAAATCAGCCCCAGCATTTT	CASSIEANQPQHF
few	TRBD1	TRBV5-4	TRBJ2-7	TGTGCCAGCAGACCAGGGGGCAGCTCCTACGAGCAGTACTTC	CASRPGGSSYEQYF
.	.	TRBV3-1/TRBV3-2	TRBJ2-3	TGTGCCAGCAGCCACGGAGATACGCAGTATTTT	CASSHGDTQYF
.	TRBD1	TRBV5-1	TRBJ1-5	TGCGCCAGCAGCCACGGGACAGGGGATCAGCCCCAGCATTTT	CASSHGTGDQPQHF
.	.	TRBV6-5	TRBJ2-7	TGTGCCAGCACCGAGGTTGCCTACGAGCAGTACTTC	CASTEVAYEQYF
.	TRBD1	TRBV30	TRBJ1-5	TGTGCCTGTTCGACAGGGGGTCGTTTAGAGCCCCAGCATTTT	CACSTGGRLEPQHF
.	.	TRBV10-3	TRBJ1-3	TGTGCCATCACCGCGGGGGCAGGGGCTGCTGGAAACACCATATATTTT	CAITAGAGAAGNTIYF
medium-sized	.	TRBV10-3	TRBJ2-3	TGTGCCATCAGTGACGGGGGTGGCACAGATACGCAGTATTTT	CAISDGGGTDTQYF
few	TRBD1	TRBV19	TRBJ1-3	TGTGCCAGTAGTGCAGGGACAGCCATATCTGGAAACACCATATATTTT	CASSAGTAISGNTIYF
.	TRBD1	TRBV19	TRBJ1-2	TGTGCCAGTAGTACACAGTCTGACAGGGGCAGAGGCTATGGCTACACCTTC	CASSTQSDRGRGYGYTF
.	.	TRBV11-3	TRBJ2-3	TGTGCCAGCAGCAAACAAACCATCAGGGGACCAGATACGCAGTATTTT	CASSKQTIRGPDTQYF
.	.	TRBV7-9	TRBJ1-4	TGTGCCAGCAGCTCCCGGGGAGGGCGAGTTCGTGATGAAAAACTGTTTTTT	CASSSRGGRVRDEKLFF
few	TRBD1	TRBV13	TRBJ1-2	TGTGCCAGCAGCTCGCCACACAGGGGTTTCTATGGCTACACCTTC	CASSSPHRGFYGYTF
.	TRBD1	TRBV18	TRBJ2-7	TGTGCCAGCTCAATTGGGACAGCCGTCGGGGCATCCTACGAGCAGTACTTC	CASSIGTAVGASYEQYF
.	TRBD1	TRBV2	TRBJ2-2	TGTGCCAGCAGTGGACAGGGGGACGGGGAGCTGTTTTTT	CASSGQGDGELFF
.	TRBD1	TRBV24-1	TRBJ1-5	TGTGCCACCAGTGACCGGGGGACAGGGAGTATTGGCAATCAGCCCCAGCATTTT	CATSDRGTGSIGNQPQHF
.	.	TRBV29-1	TRBJ2-1	TGCAGCGTCAGGGGAACCAATGAGCAGTTCTTC	CSVRGTNEQFF
.	TRBD1	TRBV7-9	TRBJ2-7	TGTGCCAGCAGCTATGGGACAGACGAGCAGTACTTC	CASSYGTDEQYF
.	.	TRBV19	TRBJ1-1	TGTGCCAGTAGAAACCTAGGGGTTTCGAACACTGAAGCTTTCTTT	CASRNLGVSNTEAFF
.	.	TRBV3-1/TRBV3-2	TRBJ1-2	TGTGCCAGCAGCCAAGGCGGTGGCAGCTATGGCTACACCTTC	CASSQGGGSYGYTF